A single sample is the source of the 32 T cell receptor beta chains below, sequenced in a study of control samples from healthy donors and cancer patients. Produced via immunoSEQ multiplex PCR; TCRdb's table is partial and in-frame only. Of 50,000 or so clones listed, about four fifths were seen once; the top ten hold 10%. The sequenced sample was blood. The receptors derive from a man aged 65 to 85 in good health.

The chain has TRBV11-2 and TRBJ2-7; 9 bases map to TRBD1. The CDR3 length is 15 residues. Germline loops: CDR1 SGHAT, CDR2 FQNNGV. V was clipped by 1 base and J by 4 bases; unmatched bases: 5. The CDR3 DNA is TGTGCCAGCAGCTTAGCGGGGGACAGGGCATACGAGCAGTACTTC. Its translation: CASSLAGDRAYEQYF.

This clone has only one observation. V gene TRBV2 combines with J gene TRBJ2-5; TRBD1 agrees at 9 bases. After removal of 4 bases from V and 5 bases from J, the junction contained 8 bases not matched to a gene. The CDR3 has 15 residues. Germline V gives CDR1 SNHLY, CDR2 FYNNEI. The CDR3 DNA reads TGTGCCAGCAGTGCGAGGACAGGGGAGGTCGAGACCCAGTACTTC. Its protein is CASSARTGEVETQYF. The full variable domain, in which reference TRBV2 and TRBJ2-5 provide the parts outside the CDR3, is EPEVTQTPSHQVTQMGQEVILRCVPISNHLYFYWYRQILGQKVEFLVSFYNNEISEKSEIFDDQFSVERPDGSNFTLKIRSTKLEDSAMYFCASSARTGEVETQYFGPGTRLLVL.

This chain joins TRBV4-2 and TRBJ2-2; the D gene is possibly TRBD2 (6 bases). Germline values: CDR1 LGHNA, CDR2 YNFKEQ. The CDR3 runs 15 residues. Trimming took 0 bases from V and 7 from J, leaving 12 bases between them. CDR3 DNA: TGTGCCAGCAGCCAAGATATTGGGGAGGTCGGGGAGCTGTTTTTT. Protein sequence: CASSQDIGEVGELFF.

DNA of the CDR3: TGCGCCAGCAGTGATAGGGGAAGCGGGGCCCCACCGGATACGCAGTATTTT. It is translated as CASSDRGSGAPPDTQYF. This sequence joins TRBV10-2 and TRBJ2-3, with 7 bases matching TRBD2. The germline V gene encodes CDR1 WSHSY and CDR2 SAAADI. Trimming cost V 3 bases and J 6 bases; bases outside gene matches: 15. This CDR3 is built from 17 residues.

This rearrangement joins TRBV18 to TRBJ2-1; 7 bases line up with TRBD2. The CDR3 has 13 amino acids. The V gene end was trimmed by 4 bases and the J gene end by 9 bases; junction bases not matched to a gene: 6. Germline CDR1 is KGHSH and CDR2 is LQKENI. The CDR3, as DNA: TGTGCCAGCTCACTCCAGCGGGGAGGTGAGCAGTTCTTC. This translates into CASSLQRGGEQFF. Based on the CDR3 plus reference TRBV18 and TRBJ2-1, the full variable domain is NAGVMQNPRHLVRRRGQEARLRCSPMKGHSHVYWYRQLPEEGLKFMVYLQKENIIDESGMPKERFSAEFPKEGPSILRIQQVVRGDSAAYFCASSLQRGGEQFFGPGTRLTVL.

This clone was counted a single time. The chain couples TRBV12-3 or TRBV12-4 to TRBJ1-1; D unclear. The CDR3 contains 13 residues. V was clipped by 5 bases and J by 0 bases, with 7 bases between them. The CDR3 sequence: CASSNRLNTEAFF. CDR3 sequence (DNA): TGTGCCAGCAGTAACAGATTGAACACTGAAGCTTTCTTT.

J is TRBJ1-3 and V is TRBV4-1; 8 positions agree with TRBD1. V lost 6 bases, J lost 1 base, and 11 bases stayed unmatched. Germline CDR1 is MGHRA and CDR2 is YSYEKL. The CDR3 runs 17 residues. CDR3 amino acids: CASSRGQAFGSGNTIYF. DNA of the CDR3: TGCGCCAGCAGTCGGGGACAGGCCTTTGGATCTGGAAACACCATATATTTT.

V gene TRBV11-2 combines with J gene TRBJ2-7, with a weak D call TRBD2 (6 bases). Germline assignment: CDR1 SGHAT and CDR2 FQNNGV. V lost 4 bases and J 4 bases, leaving 20 bases between the germline ends. The CDR3 loop spans 16 amino acids. Here the CDR3 reads CASSSLRASETYEQYF. In nucleotides, the CDR3 is TGTGCCAGCAGCTCTCTACGGGCTAGCGAAACATACGAGCAGTACTTC.

The chain joins TRBV28 to TRBJ2-1, with D maybe TRBD2 (6 bases). The germline gives CDR1 MDHEN, CDR2 SYDVKM. The CDR3 contains 15 residues. V was trimmed by 5 bases and J by 2 bases, leaving 13 bases between them. CDR3 nucleotide sequence: TGTGCCAGCAGTCTCGGGACTCAAGCCTACAATGAGCAGTTCTTC. Residues: CASSLGTQAYNEQFF.

V gene TRBV7-2 combines with J gene TRBJ2-1; 8 positions agree with TRBD1. With 5 bases clipped from V and 4 bases from J, the junction kept 7 bases outside the gene matches. Germline V lookup: CDR1 SGHTA, CDR2 FQGNSA. The CDR3 has 15 amino acids. The CDR3: CASSPNRGEYNEQFF. CDR3 DNA: TGTGCCAGCAGCCCGAACAGGGGGGAATACAATGAGCAGTTCTTC.

The chain joins TRBV30 to TRBJ2-1, with a possible D match to TRBD1 (5 bases). Trimming left V 3 bases short and J 12 bases short, with 18 bases between. The CDR3 runs 13 residues. From germline, CDR1 is GTSNPN and CDR2 SVGIG (reference sequence). CDR3: CAWSLAAMGRQFF. CDR3 sequence (DNA): TGTGCCTGGAGCCTGGCCGCAATGGGGCGGCAGTTCTTC.

This chain links TRBV5-8 with TRBJ2-1; TRBD1 might be the D (6 bases). Germline V lookup: CDR1 SGHTS, CDR2 YDEGEE. This CDR3 has 19 residues. V was cut by 0 bases and J by 1 base, with 20 bases left in between. The CDR3 reads CASSLAGPHGTYSYNEQFF. In DNA, the CDR3 is TGTGCCAGCAGCTTGGCGGGGCCACATGGGACATATTCCTACAATGAGCAGTTCTTC.

The chain employs TRBV19 and TRBJ2-1; 14 positions match TRBD2. Unmatched junction bases numbered 11, after V lost 11 bases and J lost 8 bases. Germline V CDR1 and CDR2: LNHDA, SQIVND (reference sequence). This CDR3 comprises 15 residues. The CDR3 DNA reads as TGTGCCTCCAGACTAGCGGGAGGGAACCTCCATGAGCAGTTCTTC. Amino acid sequence: CASRLAGGNLHEQFF. Full variable domain (outside the CDR3, taken from reference TRBV19 and TRBJ2-1): DGGITQSPKYLFRKEGQNVTLSCEQNLNHDAMYWYRQDPGQGLRLIYYSQIVNDFQKGDIAEGYSVSREKKESFPLTVTSAQKNPTAFYLCASRLAGGNLHEQFFGPGTRLTVL.

The table lists this clone with a count of one. This sample also contains other DNA sequences that code for the same CDR3. V is TRBV3-1 (or the pseudogene TRBV3-2) and J is TRBJ1-1; D call uncertain. This CDR3 is built from 11 residues. The ends were cut back, 4 bases at V and 8 bases at J, with 8 bases in the middle. The germline V gene encodes CDR1 LGHDT and CDR2 YNNKEL (reference sequence). The chain's CDR3 is CASSRATEAFF. The CDR3 bases are TGTGCCAGCAGCCGTGCGACAGAAGCTTTCTTT.

The chain has TRBV29-1 and TRBJ2-3, with 11 bases that match TRBD2. This CDR3 is 14 amino acids long. Germline CDR1 reads SQVTM; CDR2 reads ANQGSEA. The V segment lost 7 bases and the J segment 6 bases; nucleotides outside the gene matches: 9. This CDR3 is CSALVAGGPDTQYF. For the CDR3, the DNA is TGCAGCGCCCTCGTAGCGGGGGGGCCCGATACGCAGTATTTT.

The chain uses TRBV19 and TRBJ2-7; 7 nucleotides agree with TRBD1. The germline V gene encodes CDR1 LNHDA and CDR2 SQIVND (reference sequence). Trimming cost V 4 bases and J 5 bases; bases outside gene matches: 8. The CDR3 is 14 residues long. CDR3 in DNA: TGTGCCAGTAGTACCCTCTTCCAGGGGGACGAGCAGTACTTC. As protein: CASSTLFQGDEQYF.

The rearrangement joins TRBV6-6 to TRBJ2-1; D is unresolved. Germline values: CDR1 MNHNY, CDR2 SVGAGI (reference sequence). The CDR3 sequence is 11 residues long. V lost 5 bases and J lost 6, with 5 bases in between. In DNA, the CDR3 is TGTGCCAGCAGTCCCGGCAATGAGCAGTTCTTC. This gives the protein CASSPGNEQFF.

This clone showed up just a few times. The rearrangement joins TRBV30 to TRBJ2-7; either TRBD1 or TRBD2 may supply D (6 bases each). Trimming removed 7 bases at V and 5 bases at J, with 12 bases between. Germline loops: CDR1 GTSNPN, CDR2 SVGIG (reference sequence). The CDR3 contains 11 residues. The CDR3 region is CAFGGVNEQYF. The DNA of the CDR3 is TGTGCCTTCGGGGGCGTGAACGAGCAGTACTTC.

J is TRBJ1-1 and V is TRBV5-1; D remains unclear. CDR1 and CDR2 (germline): SGHRS, YFSETQ. Trimming stripped 4 bases from V and 1 base from J, with 8 bases between. The CDR3 runs to 13 residues. CDR3 in amino acids: CASSPRPNTEAFF. The CDR3 DNA sequence: TGCGCCAGCAGCCCCCGCCCGAACACTGAAGCTTTCTTT.

This clone was detected only a few times. The rearrangement links TRBV12-3 or TRBV12-4 to TRBJ2-1, with D unresolved. Trimming took off 1 base at V and 9 bases at J, with 7 bases between the two ends. This CDR3 region has 12 residues. CDR3 coding DNA: TGTGCCAGCAGTTTAGGGGTCGGTGAGCAGTTCTTC. Amino acid sequence: CASSLGVGEQFF.

The rearrangement links TRBV5-8 to TRBJ1-6; no definite D call. CDR1 is SGHTS, CDR2 YDEGEE, per germline. The ends were cut back, 1 base at V and 10 bases at J, with 9 bases in the middle. This CDR3 has 13 residues. The CDR3 is CASSLNVESPLHF. The CDR3 DNA follows: TGTGCCAGCAGCTTGAATGTGGAGTCACCCCTCCACTTT.

The genes are TRBV18 and TRBJ1-2, with D uncertain. CDR1 is KGHSH and CDR2 is LQKENI in the germline V gene. Between the trimmed V and J ends, which lost 8 bases and 7 bases, there was a span of 14 bases. This CDR3 region has 12 residues. CDR3 coding DNA: TGTGCCAGCGCCGGCGGGGAATTTGGCTACACCTTC. As protein: CASAGGEFGYTF.

The rearrangement uses TRBV6-6 and TRBJ2-3; 10 nucleotides match TRBD2. V shed 8 bases, J shed 10 bases, and the junction held 6 bases outside the gene matches. The CDR3 runs to 12 residues. Germline V lookup: CDR1 MNHNY, CDR2 SVGAGI (reference sequence). Written as DNA, the CDR3 is TGTGCCAGCTCTACTAGCGGGGTTTCGCAGTATTTT. It translates to CASSTSGVSQYF.

The V gene is TRBV19, the J gene TRBJ1-4, with 9 bases matching TRBD1. V lost 4 bases and J lost 17; bases outside the gene matches: 8. Germline assignment: CDR1 LNHDA and CDR2 SQIVND (reference sequence). The CDR3 totals 12 residues. In DNA form, the CDR3 reads TGTGCCAGTAGTAGCCGGGACAGGGACCCATTTTTT. Amino acids: CASSSRDRDPFF.

The chain employs TRBV5-1 and TRBJ1-2; D call uncertain. Trimming left V 2 bases short and J 3 bases short, with 11 bases between. Germline CDR1 reads SGHRS; CDR2 reads YFSETQ. The CDR3 length is 14 residues. In nucleotides, the CDR3 is TGCGCCAGCAGCTTAGGACGAGGGCACTATGGCTACACCTTC. Its translation: CASSLGRGHYGYTF.

The chain has TRBV5-4 and TRBJ1-2, with TRBD1 as a possible D gene (5 bases). Germline V lookup: CDR1 SGHNT, CDR2 YYREEE (reference sequence). Trimming cost V 0 bases and J 0 bases, with 9 bases left between them. This CDR3 has 15 amino acids. CDR3 DNA: TGTGCCAGCAGCTTGGATGTCAGGGCTAACTATGGCTACACCTTC. Amino acids: CASSLDVRANYGYTF.

In nucleotides, the CDR3 is TGTGCCAGCAGCTCCATTGTGGCCCCGGAGCAGTTCTTC. Translation gives CASSSIVAPEQFF. The chain combines TRBV11-1 with TRBJ2-1, with no clear D. CDR1 and CDR2 (germline): SGHAT, FQDESV (reference sequence). This CDR3 is built from 13 residues. The V end lost 4 bases, the J end lost 10 bases, and 14 bases lay between the germline ends.

The V gene is TRBV7-9, the J gene TRBJ2-5; D is possibly TRBD1 or TRBD2 (6 bases each). The germline gives CDR1 SEHNR, CDR2 FQNEAQ (reference sequence). Between the trimmed V and J ends, which lost 5 bases and 4 bases, there was a span of 14 bases. The CDR3 is 14 residues long. The CDR3 nucleotides are TGTGCCAGCAGCACACAGAGGGGGGCAGAGACCCAGTACTTC. Its protein is CASSTQRGAETQYF.

The chain uses TRBV5-1 and TRBJ1-4, with TRBD1 matching over 7 bases. The CDR3 covers 15 residues. V gave up 0 bases and J gave up 7 bases; unmatched junction bases: 6. CDR1 and CDR2 (germline): SGHRS, YFSETQ. Here the CDR3 DNA reads TGCGCCAGCAGCTTGGCAGCAGGGGGAGTTGAAAAACTGTTTTTT. It specifies CASSLAAGGVEKLFF.

This clone was observed a handful of times. The chain has TRBV28 and TRBJ1-6; the D gene is possibly TRBD1 (5 bases). Germline assignment: CDR1 MDHEN and CDR2 SYDVKM. V shed 6 bases and J shed 12 bases, with 12 bases lying between them. This CDR3 comprises 12 residues. CDR3 nucleotides: TGTGCCAGCAGCCCCGCCAGGGAACCCCTCCACTTT. This encodes CASSPAREPLHF. Combining the CDR3 with reference TRBV28 and TRBJ1-6 gives the whole variable domain DVKVTQSSRYLVKRTGEKVFLECVQDMDHENMFWYRQDPGLGLRLIYFSYDVKMKEKGDIPEGYSVSREKKERFSLILESASTNQTSMYLCASSPAREPLHFGNGTRLTVT.

In its sample, this clone was seen a few times. The chain uses TRBV24-1 and TRBJ2-5; 9 nucleotides align to TRBD1. Germline assignment: CDR1 KGHDR and CDR2 SFDVKD. The CDR3 covers 16 residues. V dropped 3 bases and J dropped 1; count of bases not matched to a gene: 5. The CDR3 here is CATSDTGTGFQETQYF. CDR3 DNA sequence: TGTGCCACCAGTGATACCGGGACAGGGTTCCAAGAGACCCAGTACTTC.

The table lists this clone with a few counts. This sequence joins TRBV30 and TRBJ2-1; 11 nucleotides align to TRBD2. The CDR3 runs 16 residues. Unmatched junction bases numbered 11, after V lost 2 bases and J lost 8 bases. CDR1 and CDR2 (germline): GTSNPN, SVGIG (reference sequence). CDR3 DNA sequence: TGTGCCTGGAGTAGGTTTAGCGGGAGGGCCAGGGATGAGCAGTTCTTC. This sequence encodes CAWSRFSGRARDEQFF.